These 17 T cell receptor beta chains originate from one sample sequenced in a study of T cells in tuberculosis. Data came from immunoSEQ multiplex PCR; TCRdb stores just in-frame clones and leaves some out. The sample records 30,000 to 40,000 clones, 91% being singletons. The time point denotes: new active TB diagnosis, blood taken before or within 7 days of starting treatment. The specimen was PBMCs, collected at tuberculosis diagnosis. The receptors originated from an adult with tuberculosis.

This clone is a singleton in its sample. V usage is TRBV19 and J usage is TRBJ1-3; D not resolved. The germline gives CDR1 LNHDA, CDR2 SQIVND (reference sequence). The V end was cut by 7 bases, the J end by 2 bases, with 9 bases between. The CDR3 covers 13 residues. CDR3 loop: CASKDQAGNTIYF. CDR3 in DNA: TGTGCCAGTAAAGACCAGGCTGGAAACACCATATATTTT.

This chain joins TRBV7-2 and TRBJ2-4; 14 nucleotides line up with TRBD2. Germline V gene data show CDR1 as SGHTA and CDR2 as FQGNSA. The CDR3 runs 17 residues. V dropped 8 bases and J dropped 0; count of bases not matched to a gene: 6. The CDR3 DNA reads TGTGCCAGCGGGGGACTAGCGGGGGACATAGCCAAAAACATTCAGTACTTC. Amino acid sequence: CASGGLAGDIAKNIQYF.

This clone was observed a few times. The chain is built from TRBV4-2 and TRBJ1-3; 8 bases align to TRBD1. CDR1 LGHNA and CDR2 YNFKEQ come from the germline V gene. J gave up 0 bases and V 3 bases, and 10 bases lay outside the gene matches. The CDR3 consists of 18 residues. The CDR3 loop is CASSQVTGGVSSGNTIYF. The CDR3, as DNA: TGTGCCAGCAGCCAGGTTACAGGGGGGGTAAGCTCTGGAAACACCATATATTTT.

The J gene is TRBJ2-2, the V gene TRBV7-2, with 12 bases aligning to TRBD2. The CDR3 runs to 18 residues. The germline V gene has CDR1 SGHTA and CDR2 FQGNSA. Losses at the gene ends were 5 bases for V and 5 bases for J; bases not matched to a gene: 12. This CDR3 reads CASSLASGGASGTGELFF. Written as DNA, the CDR3 is TGTGCCAGCAGCCTCGCTAGCGGGGGGGCGTCGGGAACCGGGGAGCTGTTTTTT.

The rearrangement links TRBV30 to TRBJ1-6; 7 nucleotides agree with TRBD1. The V and J ends lost 5 bases and 7 bases, in that order; junction bases with no gene match: 5. CDR1 GTSNPN and CDR2 SVGIG come from the germline V gene (reference sequence). This CDR3 spans 13 amino acids. The CDR3 DNA is TGTGCCTGGGAACAGGGGACGAATTCACCCCTCCACTTT. Protein sequence: CAWEQGTNSPLHF.

The rearrangement joins TRBV18 to TRBJ2-3; 9 positions match TRBD1. CDR1 and CDR2 from the germline V gene are KGHSH and LQKENI. The CDR3 consists of 16 residues. The trim removed 6 bases at V and 4 bases at J, leaving 11 bases unmatched. CDR3 sequence: CASSPKGQGASDTQYF. For the CDR3, the DNA is TGTGCCAGCTCGCCTAAGGGACAGGGAGCGTCAGATACGCAGTATTTT.

This rearrangement joins TRBV28 to TRBJ2-7, with D perhaps TRBD2 (6 bases). Deletions cut 10 bases from V and 1 base from J, with 14 bases between. Germline CDR1 MDHEN, CDR2 SYDVKM. This CDR3 spans 13 amino acids. CDR3 loop: CATRRDGSYEQYV. CDR3 coding DNA: TGTGCCACCCGGCGGGACGGTTCCTACGAGCAGTACGTC.

The genes are TRBV5-1 and TRBJ2-3; 7 bases are a match to TRBD2. The CDR3 covers 14 residues. Germline V lookup: CDR1 SGHRS, CDR2 YFSETQ. Trimming at V came to 4 bases and at J to 4 bases, leaving 6 bases not matched to a gene. DNA for the CDR3: TGCGCCAGCAGCCCCCGGGGGGAATCAGATACGCAGTATTTT. Its protein product is CASSPRGESDTQYF.

The V and J genes are TRBV7-2 and TRBJ2-7; 8 bases line up with TRBD1. This CDR3 spans 16 amino acids. CDR1 and CDR2 (germline): SGHTA, FQGNSA. The junction had 9 bases not matched to a gene; V was cut back by 2 bases and J by 3 bases. CDR3 DNA: TGTGCCAGCAGCTTAATTGGGACAGGAGACAGCTACGAGCAGTACTTC. The encoded protein is CASSLIGTGDSYEQYF.

The chain combines TRBV19 with TRBJ1-6; 8 positions match TRBD1. The CDR3 sequence is 16 residues long. V shed 5 bases and J 7 bases; nucleotides not matched to a gene: 10. CDR1 and CDR2 from the germline V gene are LNHDA and SQIVND (reference sequence). Here the CDR3 reads CASSSPSDRVNSPLHF. CDR3 nucleotides: TGTGCCAGTAGTTCTCCATCGGACAGGGTCAATTCACCCCTCCACTTT.

The chain recombines TRBV6-1 with TRBJ2-3, with TRBD1 identical over 8 bases. This CDR3 comprises 16 residues. Germline V gives CDR1 MNHNS, CDR2 SASEGT. V was clipped by 3 bases and J by 12 bases; unmatched bases: 17. This CDR3 reads CASSDRGPRTVPSQYF. CDR3 bases: TGTGCCAGCAGTGACAGGGGGCCGAGGACCGTCCCAAGTCAGTATTTT.

The sample holds a few counts of this clone. The DNA is left out, because the CDR3 cannot be placed on it with certainty; the CDR3 is given as TCRdb lists it. The CDR3 here is CASTSGLASETQYF. The chain recombines TRBV19 with TRBJ2-5; the DNA was not used to check the table's D call, TRBD2. The CDR3 length equals 14 residues, ends included. Germline values: CDR1 LNHDA, CDR2 SQIVND (reference sequence).

The rearrangement links TRBV4-2 to TRBJ2-1, with D possibly being TRBD2 (5 bases). V was clipped by 0 bases and J by 0 bases, with 6 bases between them. Germline CDR1 and CDR2: LGHNA and YNFKEQ. This CDR3 has 15 amino acids. The CDR3 is CASSQEGSSYNEQFF. The DNA for the CDR3 is TGTGCCAGCAGCCAAGAAGGGAGCTCCTACAATGAGCAGTTCTTC.

This clone has only one observation. The chain employs TRBV6-1 and TRBJ2-7; 15 nucleotides line up with TRBD2. The V segment lost 6 bases and the J segment 5 bases; nucleotides outside the gene matches: 5. Germline V gives CDR1 MNHNS, CDR2 SASEGT. The CDR3 runs 15 residues. The CDR3 DNA follows: TGTGCCAGCAGCACCGGACTAGCGGGGGGGCACGAGCAGTACGTC. This codes for CASSTGLAGGHEQYV.

J is TRBJ2-5 and V is TRBV5-1, with TRBD1 identical over 10 bases. J was trimmed by 7 bases and V by 2 bases; bases with no gene match: 2. The CDR3 length is 13 residues. CDR1 is SGHRS and CDR2 is YFSETQ in the germline V gene. The CDR3, as DNA: TGCGCCAGCAGCTTAGGGACAGGGGTGACCCAGTACTTC. The encoded protein is CASSLGTGVTQYF.

This chain links TRBV28 with TRBJ1-1; no definite D call. CDR1 and CDR2 (germline): MDHEN, SYDVKM. CDR3 length: 12 residues. Deletions cut 6 bases from V and 10 bases from J, with 15 bases between. The CDR3 DNA reads as TGTGCCAGCAGCAATACTCCTCGCGGAGCTTTCTTT. Translated, it gives CASSNTPRGAFF.

V and J are TRBV6-4 and TRBJ2-3; the match to TRBD2 covers 9 bases. Trimming cost V 3 bases and J 5 bases; bases outside gene matches: 3. CDR1 and CDR2 (germline): MRHNA, SNTAGT. The CDR3 is made up of 14 amino acids. The CDR3 DNA is TGTGCCAGCAGTGAGCGGGGGGGCGAAGATACGCAGTATTTT. It is translated as CASSERGGEDTQYF.